This record looks at one T cell receptor beta chain sequence and its context. Its antigen remains unidentified. The data were taken from a study of beta chain features in type 1 diabetes. General study findings and limits: Fewer junction insertions and more nucleotide deletions appeared in type 1 diabetes patients.

The authors reverse transcribed all of the isolated RNA, so sequencing captured expressed TCRB transcripts. Reads from naive, central memory and regulatory T cell samples averaged roughly 3.6 million. The data were produced by immunoSEQ multiplex PCR, yet TCRdb's version contains in-frame clones alone and is incomplete. The sample lists 200,000 to 250,000 clones, about 14% occurring once. The V gene end was trimmed by 3 bases and the J gene end by 3 bases; junction bases not matched to a gene: 8. Germline assignment: CDR1 LNHDA and CDR2 SQIVND (reference sequence). The CDR3 loop spans 16 amino acids.

Sequencing was carried out using naive CD4+ T cells from blood. This sequence was found in a woman aged 40 to 49 in good health. The chain uses TRBV19 and TRBJ1-1; 9 bases match TRBD1. The CDR3 is CASSIPGRQGDTEAFF. CDR3 DNA: TGTGCCAGTAGTATTCCGGGTAGACAGGGGGACACTGAAGCTTTCTTT.